The 17 T cell receptor beta chains below come from one sample, sequenced in a study of T cell responses to AZD1222 COVID-19 vaccine. Clones were sequenced by immunoSEQ multiplex PCR, and TCRdb holds only the in-frame ones, with some missing. The profile covers just under 95,000 clones, with roughly 88% appearing a single time and approximately 12% taken by the ten largest. Material: peripheral blood, obtained on day 0 of AZD1222 vaccination. The receptors derive from an adult in good health.

This chain uses TRBV20-1 with TRBJ1-2, with 9 bases aligning to TRBD1. Germline loops: CDR1 DFQATT, CDR2 SNEGSKA (reference sequence). After removal of 3 bases from V and 4 bases from J, the junction contained 12 bases not matched to a gene. This CDR3 has 16 residues. The CDR3 DNA reads TGCAGTGCTAGTGGGGAGGGGGGACAGGGCACCTATGGCTACACCTTC. Its translation: CSASGEGGQGTYGYTF.

The chain joins TRBV7-2 to TRBJ2-1, with 8 bases identical to TRBD1. CDR3 size: 16 residues. CDR1 and CDR2 (germline): SGHTA, FQGNSA. With 5 bases clipped from V and 6 bases from J, the junction kept 12 bases outside the gene matches. The CDR3 region is CASSPTAGTGSNEQFF. CDR3 nucleotides: TGTGCCAGCAGCCCCACGGCCGGGACAGGTAGCAATGAGCAGTTCTTC. Supplemented by reference TRBV7-2 and TRBJ2-1, the full variable domain reads GAGVSQSPSNKVTEKGKDVELRCDPISGHTALYWYRQSLGQGLEFLIYFQGNSAPDKSGLPSDRFSAERTGGSVSTLTIQRTQQEDSAVYLCASSPTAGTGSNEQFFGPGTRLTVL.

This chain connects TRBV30 to TRBJ1-1; 9 nucleotides agree with TRBD1. The J segment lost 9 bases and the V segment lost 2 bases, leaving 10 bases of the junction unmatched. The CDR3 loop spans 14 amino acids. Germline V gene data show CDR1 as GTSNPN and CDR2 as SVGIG (reference sequence). CDR3 region: CAWSLGTGFLQAFF. The DNA of the CDR3 is TGTGCCTGGAGTCTAGGGACAGGGTTTCTTCAAGCTTTCTTT.

This chain joins TRBV7-8 and TRBJ1-1; 7 nucleotides match TRBD1. Germline trimming cut 5 bases from V and 0 bases from J; bases unmatched to any gene: 12. CDR1 SGHVS and CDR2 FQNEAQ come from the germline V gene. This CDR3 spans 17 amino acids. The CDR3 nucleotides are TGTGCCAGCAGCCCGAGGGGGAGGGGACAGATGAACACTGAAGCTTTCTTT. Its protein product is CASSPRGRGQMNTEAFF.

V usage is TRBV6-6 and J usage is TRBJ1-2, with a weak D call TRBD1 (5 bases). The CDR3 consists of 15 residues. Germline-derived CDR1 and CDR2 are MNHNY and SVGAGI (reference sequence). Trimming cost V 0 bases and J 3 bases, with 11 bases left between them. This chain's CDR3 is CASSYSGRVDYGYTF. The CDR3 coding sequence is TGTGCCAGCAGTTACTCTGGCAGGGTGGACTATGGCTACACCTTC.

The chain has TRBV18 and TRBJ1-1, with D possibly TRBD1 on 6 matching bases. V lost 2 bases to trimming and J lost 4 bases, with 17 bases between them. Looked up from germline, CDR1 is KGHSH and CDR2 is LQKENI. The CDR3 runs to 16 residues. The CDR3 loop is CASSPNMGARGTEAFF. The CDR3 DNA sequence: TGTGCCAGCTCACCAAATATGGGGGCAAGGGGCACTGAAGCTTTCTTT.

V gene TRBV9 combines with J gene TRBJ2-7; no clear D gene. This CDR3 comprises 14 residues. Trimming left V 3 bases short and J 6 bases short, with 16 bases between. CDR1 is SGDLS and CDR2 is YYNGEE in the germline V gene. The CDR3 region has the DNA TGTGCCAGCAGCGGAGGTATCCTGATAGGCGAGCAGTACTTC. Protein sequence: CASSGGILIGEQYF.

The gene calls are TRBV7-2 and TRBJ2-5; D remains unclear. The CDR3 runs to 13 residues. Trimming stripped 5 bases from V and 4 bases from J, with 11 bases between. In germline, CDR1 is SGHTA, CDR2 FQGNSA. Here the CDR3 DNA reads TGTGCCAGCAGCCACCCCTCAGTAGAGACCCAGTACTTC. Translating it yields CASSHPSVETQYF.

The rearrangement uses TRBV19 and TRBJ1-5; 10 positions agree with TRBD1. The J segment lost 2 bases and the V segment lost 9 bases, leaving 7 bases of the junction unmatched. This CDR3 has 15 residues. Per germline, CDR1 LNHDA and CDR2 SQIVND (reference sequence). CDR3 DNA sequence: TGTGCCAGCTCGACAGGGGGCGCGGGCAATCAGCCCCAGCATTTT. It yields the protein CASSTGGAGNQPQHF.

The CDR3 sequence: CARSVTGGIIYGYTF. CDR3 nucleotides: TGTGCCAGAAGCGTTACAGGGGGTATCATCTATGGCTACACCTTC. The chain is built from TRBV5-3 and TRBJ1-2; 8 nucleotides align to TRBD1. TRBV5-3 is labeled an ORF, and its function is uncertain. V lost 4 bases, J lost 4 bases, and 9 bases stayed unmatched. CDR3 length equals 15 residues.

Turning to this clone: The junction departs from the called germline gene at one end, perhaps through a read error. The chain carries TRBV6-5 and TRBJ1-1, with TRBD1 matching 7 bases. The CDR3 runs to 14 residues. From germline, CDR1 is MNHEY and CDR2 SVGAGI. The CDR3 nucleotides are TGTGCCAGCAGAGCAGACAGGGAGAACAGTGAAGCTTTCTTT. It encodes CASRADRENSEAFF.

The sample holds one count of this clone. The chain employs TRBV10-3 and TRBJ2-2, with TRBD2 matching 11 bases. Germline V lookup: CDR1 ENHRY, CDR2 SYGVKD. V lost 2 bases to trimming and J lost 1 base; unmatched junction nucleotides: 3. This CDR3 has 17 amino acids. The CDR3 region is CAISEGLAGGNTGELFF. CDR3 in DNA: TGTGCCATCAGTGAGGGGCTAGCGGGGGGGAACACCGGGGAGCTGTTTTTT.

The rearrangement uses TRBV5-1 and TRBJ2-3; TRBD1 might be the D (6 bases). V lost 1 base and J 1 base, leaving 7 bases between the germline ends. Germline V lookup: CDR1 SGHRS, CDR2 YFSETQ. The CDR3 is 14 residues long. CDR3 residues: CASSLRQGTDTQYF. The DNA for the CDR3 is TGCGCCAGCAGCTTGAGACAGGGCACAGATACGCAGTATTTT.

This chain uses TRBV29-1 with TRBJ2-5, with TRBD1 matching over 8 bases. Germline CDR1 SQVTM, CDR2 ANQGSEA. The CDR3 contains 13 residues. The V and J ends lost 2 bases and 1 base, in that order; junction bases with no gene match: 0. Written as DNA, the CDR3 is TGCAGCGTTGAAACAGGGGGCCAAGAGACCCAGTACTTC. It translates to CSVETGGQETQYF.

In this sample, this clone turned up a few times. The chain links TRBV4-2 to TRBJ2-3, with D perhaps matching TRBD1 or TRBD2 (5 bases each). The V and J ends lost 4 bases and 6 bases respectively, with 14 bases between them. This CDR3 contains 14 residues. Germline lookup yields CDR1 LGHNA and CDR2 YNFKEQ. CDR3 amino acids: CASSPGDGGDTQYF. The CDR3, as DNA: TGTGCCAGCAGCCCCGGGGACGGCGGGGATACGCAGTATTTT.

The chain has TRBV7-2 and TRBJ2-3; the match to TRBD1 covers 7 bases. CDR1 is SGHTA and CDR2 is FQGNSA in the germline V gene. J gave up 6 bases and V 3 bases, and 9 bases lay outside the gene matches. This CDR3 comprises 15 residues. This CDR3 is CASSFKGGDGDTQYF. DNA for the CDR3: TGTGCCAGCAGCTTTAAAGGGGGCGATGGGGATACGCAGTATTTT.

This chain joins TRBV6-5 and TRBJ2-2; no clear D. Germline V gene data show CDR1 as MNHEY and CDR2 as SVGAGI. V lost 3 bases to trimming and J lost 8 bases, with 13 bases between them. CDR3 length: 14 amino acids. DNA for the CDR3: TGTGCCAGCAGTTATTCCGTCACGGAGGGGGAGCTGTTTTTT. This codes for CASSYSVTEGELFF.